Included here is one TCR beta chain sequence, with context. The CDR3 covers 17 residues. The V gene's germline CDR1 is SGHDT and CDR2 YYEEEE. V was clipped by 4 bases and J by 4 bases; unmatched bases: 13. This record belongs to a study of blood T cell repertoires in COVID-19. The overall study: From the United States, Italy and Spain came samples of acute and convalescent COVID-19.

Per the original data handling: Researchers report that nucleated cell counts were estimated from reference gene primer amplification. The protocol was immunoSEQ multiplex PCR, while the TCRdb copy is restricted to in-frame clones and leaves out a portion. The V and J calls and clone size are taken from that table; D and trimming were inferred from the DNA. The repertoire holds approximately 240,000 clones, approximately 84% seen once, with just over 3% in the top ten. J is TRBJ1-1 and V is TRBV5-6; TRBD1 matches 10 bases. The clonotype was recovered from a woman aged 25 to 45 who had recovered from COVID-19. The sequencing sample was made of peripheral blood. CDR3 in amino acids: CASSLDRGYGTGTEAFF. The CDR3 DNA sequence: TGTGCCAGCAGCCTGGACAGGGGGTATGGGACGGGCACTGAAGCTTTCTTT. Complete variable domain (other parts from reference TRBV5-6 and TRBJ1-1): DAGVTQSPTHLIKTRGQQVTLRCSPKSGHDTVSWYQQALGQGPQFIFQYYEEEERQRGNFPDRFSGHQFPNYSSELNVNALLLGDSALYLCASSLDRGYGTGTEAFFGQGTRLTVV.